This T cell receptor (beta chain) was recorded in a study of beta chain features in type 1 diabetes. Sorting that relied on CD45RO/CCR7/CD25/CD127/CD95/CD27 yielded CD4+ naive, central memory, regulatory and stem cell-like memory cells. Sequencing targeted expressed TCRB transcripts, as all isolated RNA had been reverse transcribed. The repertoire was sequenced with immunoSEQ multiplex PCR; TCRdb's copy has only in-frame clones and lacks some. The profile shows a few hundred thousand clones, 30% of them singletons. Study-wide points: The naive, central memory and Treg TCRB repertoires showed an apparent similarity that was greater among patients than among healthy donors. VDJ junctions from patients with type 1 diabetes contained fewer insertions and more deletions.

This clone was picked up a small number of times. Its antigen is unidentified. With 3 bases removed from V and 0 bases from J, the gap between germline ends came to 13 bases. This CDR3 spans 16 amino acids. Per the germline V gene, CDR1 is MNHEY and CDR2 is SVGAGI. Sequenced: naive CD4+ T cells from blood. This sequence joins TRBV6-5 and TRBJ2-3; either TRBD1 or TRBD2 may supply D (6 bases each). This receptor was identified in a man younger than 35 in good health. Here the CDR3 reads CASSYAGHTSTDTQYF. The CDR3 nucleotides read TGTGCCAGCAGTTATGCGGGACATACTAGCACAGATACGCAGTATTTT.